This TCR beta chain was identified in a study of regulatory T cells in long-lasting Graves disease. The overall study: Persistent Graves' disease meant over 5 years of antithyroid drugs with positive TSH receptor antibodies. The study's findings and limits: Accuracy might have suffered from few samples. It was peripheral blood alone, not thyroid tissue, that was studied. Persistent Graves' patients showed less TCR diversity than newly diagnosed patients showed.

The time point denotes: persistent/refractory GD, antithyroid drugs over 5 years with positive TRAb. Extracted PBMC RNA gave rise to the TCR library. This clonotype was seen a handful of times. Its antigen remains unidentified. iRepertoire HTBI primers and Arm-PCR of CDR3 regions built TCR beta libraries. Via MiXCR, TCRdb re-called the multiplex PCR reads, giving one row per CDR3 protein. The sample shows around 510,000 distinct CDR3 sequences, less than 25% of them seen only once. The germline V gene has CDR1 LNHDA and CDR2 SQIVND (reference sequence). V gave up 4 bases and J gave up 3 bases; unmatched junction bases: 8. CDR3 size: 15 residues.

The specimen comprised peripheral blood mononuclear cells (PBMCs), sampled when the disease was refractory, from a patient treated with antithyroid drugs. V usage is TRBV19 and J usage is TRBJ1-1; 7 positions match TRBD1. This sequence was found in a female donor with Graves disease. CDR3 in DNA: TGTGCCAGTAGTACTACAGGGGTTTCTCACACTGAAGCTTTCTTT. This codes for CASSTTGVSHTEAFF.